The rows below give T cell receptor beta chains drawn from one sample of a study of beta chain features in type 1 diabetes. Sequenced by immunoSEQ multiplex PCR; TCRdb stores in-frame clones only, minus some. Among about 320,000 clones listed, about 15% were seen once. Material for sequencing was central memory CD4+ T cells from blood. The receptors here all came from a man aged 30 to 45 in good health. Both conserved end residues are part of each CDR3. A D gene is named only where the DNA matches it firmly. Expanded clones are given a class, and other clones once, few, many or no size at all.

J gene	V gene	clone size	D gene	CDR3 protein	CDR3 DNA
TRBJ2-1	TRBV10-3	few	TRBD2	CAISGASGVPNEQFF	TGTGCCATCAGTGGGGCTAGCGGGGTGCCTAATGAGCAGTTCTTC
TRBJ2-1	TRBV5-1	-	-	CASSLNQAGPYNEQFF	TGCGCCAGCAGCTTGAATCAGGCGGGGCCCTACAATGAGCAGTTCTTC
TRBJ1-5	TRBV19	once	-	CASSISTAGGNQPQHF	TGTGCCAGTAGTATATCAACGGCAGGGGGCAATCAGCCCCAGCATTTT
TRBJ1-2	TRBV5-5	-	-	CASSSRRGYTF	TGTGCCAGCAGCTCCCGTCGTGGCTACACCTTC
TRBJ2-3	TRBV11-2	-	-	CASSYKRGTASTDTQYF	TGTGCCAGCAGCTACAAACGCGGGACAGCTAGCACAGATACGCAGTATTTT
TRBJ2-5	TRBV7-2	-	-	CASSLQGGGETQYF	TGTGCCAGCAGCCTCCAGGGGGGGGGCGAGACCCAGTACTTC
TRBJ1-3	TRBV7-2	-	-	CASSFTLGNTIYF	TGTGCCAGCAGCTTCACACTTGGAAACACCATATATTTT
TRBJ2-6	TRBV4-2	-	-	CASSPFGANVLTF	TGTGCCAGCAGCCCCTTTGGGGCCAACGTCCTGACTTTC
TRBJ1-1	TRBV30	-	-	CAWTVRGRGTEAFF	TGTGCCTGGACTGTACGTGGGCGGGGCACTGAAGCTTTCTTT
TRBJ2-5	TRBV7-3	-	-	CASSLFRQGGTETQYF	TGTGCCAGCAGCTTATTCAGACAGGGAGGGACCGAGACCCAGTACTTC
TRBJ2-7	TRBV5-1	-	-	CASSRDDTYEQYF	TGCGCCAGCAGTCGGGACGATACCTACGAGCAGTACTTC
TRBJ2-5	TRBV11-2	-	-	CASSLDRETQYF	TGTGCCAGCAGCTTAGATCGGGAGACCCAGTACTTC
TRBJ2-4	TRBV18	-	-	CASSPGRGGLKNIQYF	TGTGCCAGCTCACCAGGCAGGGGAGGGCTGAAAAACATTCAGTACTTC
TRBJ2-7	TRBV4-1	few	TRBD2	CASSQESGGSYEQYF	TGCGCCAGCAGCCAAGAGTCGGGGGGCTCCTACGAGCAGTACTTC
TRBJ1-3	TRBV7-9	few	-	CASSSHTDLYSGNTIYF	TGTGCCAGCAGCTCACATACCGACTTATACTCTGGAAACACCATATATTTT
TRBJ1-2	TRBV7-2	many	TRBD1	CASSLSTGNYGYTF	TGTGCCAGCAGCTTATCGACAGGGAACTATGGCTACACCTTC
TRBJ1-1	TRBV29-1	-	-	CSVPKGGRGWNTEAFF	TGCAGCGTTCCCAAGGGTGGGAGGGGCTGGAACACTGAAGCTTTCTTT
TRBJ1-2	TRBV29-1	once	-	CSAERGKGYTF	TGCAGCGCGGAAAGGGGGAAAGGCTACACCTTC
TRBJ2-6	TRBV11-3	few	-	CASSVPRDNSGANVLTF	TGTGCCAGCAGCGTCCCCCGGGACAACTCTGGGGCCAACGTCCTGACTTTC
TRBJ2-7	TRBV7-2	-	-	CASSLFSGKNEQYF	TGTGCCAGCAGCTTATTTTCAGGGAAGAACGAGCAGTACTTC
TRBJ2-1	TRBV5-6	-	-	CASSTRTTSSYNEQFF	TGTGCCAGCAGCACGAGGACAACCAGCTCCTACAATGAGCAGTTCTTC
TRBJ2-5	TRBV5-6	few	-	CASSLAVQETQYF	TGTGCCAGCAGCTTGGCAGTACAAGAGACCCAGTACTTC
TRBJ2-1	TRBV6-1	-	-	CASSSSDRNEQFF	TGTGCCAGCAGCTCATCGGACAGAAATGAGCAGTTCTTC
TRBJ1-1	TRBV19	many	TRBD1	CASSMGQSMNTEAFF	TGTGCCAGTAGTATGGGACAGAGCATGAACACTGAAGCTTTCTTT
TRBJ2-5	TRBV29-1	-	-	CSAGSSEAQYF	TGCAGCGCCGGGTCTTCAGAGGCCCAGTACTTC
TRBJ2-3	TRBV11-3	once	-	CASTRGVGRLTDTQYF	TGTGCCAGCACCCGCGGGGTGGGGCGGCTCACAGATACGCAGTATTTT
TRBJ2-5	TRBV7-9	few	-	CASSPLRETQYF	TGTGCCAGCAGCCCCTTAAGAGAGACCCAGTACTTC
TRBJ1-1	TRBV11-2	few	-	CASSPREATEAFF	TGTGCCAGCAGCCCCCGTGAGGCGACTGAAGCTTTCTTT
TRBJ2-5	TRBV7-2	-	TRBD2	CASSASGLAGWETQYF	TGTGCCAGCAGCGCCTCGGGACTAGCGGGGTGGGAGACCCAGTACTTC
TRBJ2-7	TRBV6-5	-	-	CASSYSRGVYEQYF	TGTGCCAGCAGTTACTCGAGGGGGGTCTACGAGCAGTACTTC
TRBJ1-5	TRBV6-6	few	-	CASSYRGNQPQHF	TGTGCCAGCAGTTACAGGGGCAATCAGCCCCAGCATTTT
TRBJ2-5	TRBV5-1	-	-	CASSLVGSQETQYF	TGCGCCAGCAGCTTGGTGGGCAGTCAAGAGACCCAGTACTTC
TRBJ2-1	TRBV7-2	few	TRBD2	CASSATSGMGEQFF	TGTGCCAGCAGCGCGACTAGCGGGATGGGTGAGCAGTTCTTC
TRBJ1-4	TRBV14	many	-	CASSSLARVNEKLFF	TGTGCCAGCAGCTCTCTCGCCAGGGTTAATGAAAAACTGTTTTTT
TRBJ1-1	TRBV2	few	TRBD1	CASSEDRGAIANTEAFF	TGTGCCAGCAGTGAGGACAGGGGGGCGATTGCGAACACTGAAGCTTTCTTT
TRBJ2-1	TRBV11-3	-	-	CASSLDASSYNEQFF	TGTGCCAGCAGCTTAGACGCGAGCTCCTACAATGAGCAGTTCTTC
TRBJ2-1	TRBV7-2	-	-	CASSLGGIEQFF	TGTGCCAGCAGCTTAGGGGGCATTGAGCAGTTCTTC
TRBJ1-5	TRBV2	-	-	CATRLPLSSNQPQHF	TGTGCCACCAGGCTTCCACTGAGTAGCAATCAGCCCCAGCATTTT
TRBJ2-2	TRBV11-2	few	-	CASRAGAGNTGELFF	TGTGCCAGCAGAGCCGGGGCAGGGAACACCGGGGAGCTGTTTTTT